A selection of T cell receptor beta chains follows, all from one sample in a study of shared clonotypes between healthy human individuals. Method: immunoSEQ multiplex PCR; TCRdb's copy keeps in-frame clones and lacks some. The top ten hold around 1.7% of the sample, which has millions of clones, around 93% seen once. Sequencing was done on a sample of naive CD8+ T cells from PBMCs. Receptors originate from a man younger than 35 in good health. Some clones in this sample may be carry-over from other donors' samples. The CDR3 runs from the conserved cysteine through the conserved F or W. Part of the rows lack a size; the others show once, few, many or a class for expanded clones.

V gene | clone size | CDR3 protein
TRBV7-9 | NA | CASSPGLAGVGDNEQFF
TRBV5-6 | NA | CASSLSPGQGYEQYF
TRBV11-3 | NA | CASSEDRDEKLFF
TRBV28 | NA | CASSYVNTGELFF
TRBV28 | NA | CASSERWGGLNTEAFF
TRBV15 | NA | CATSRGAGGIQPQHF
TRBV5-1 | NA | CASRADSSYEQYF
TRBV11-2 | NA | CASSHRLVGYEQYF
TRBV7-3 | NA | CASSALRTDTQYF
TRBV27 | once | CASSLVGQGAQNEQFF
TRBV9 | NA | CASSVVGSLDTQYF
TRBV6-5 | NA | CASSFSFTDTQYF
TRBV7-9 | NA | CASSLGGPNNEQFF
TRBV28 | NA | CASSPSTSDGTDTQYF
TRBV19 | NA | CASSESSGRQYEQYF
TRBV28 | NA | CALASGTGTYEQYF
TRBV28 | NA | CASSFPRTRGNYGYTF
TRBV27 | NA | CASSHGGDQPQHF
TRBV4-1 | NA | CASSQSPASGVNNEQFF
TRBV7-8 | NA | CASSSPTGKTRSGDTQYF
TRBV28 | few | CASSNTDTQYF
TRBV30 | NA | CAWSVEGAPWVASGKQTQYF
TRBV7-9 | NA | CASSPWGMGTGSYEQYF
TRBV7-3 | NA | CASSPPGLAVQFF
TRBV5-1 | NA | CASSYFSSRDGGPNTEAFF
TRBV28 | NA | CASRSPLGNPNGNTEAFF
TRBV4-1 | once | CASSQRDRAGEQYF
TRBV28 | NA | CASSFWREGRETQYF
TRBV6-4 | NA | CASRETGTGRDTQYF
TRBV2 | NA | CASSTDRAGDQPQHF
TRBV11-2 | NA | CASSLVGSLEQYF
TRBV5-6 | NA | CASSPLRPREGNTEAFF
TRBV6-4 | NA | CASRSWGTQYF
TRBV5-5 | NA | CASSLERRGDYGYTF
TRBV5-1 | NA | CASSLDPPDTQYF
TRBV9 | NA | CASSTRQSSGANVLTF
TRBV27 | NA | CASRSQGRWFNEQFF
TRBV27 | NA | CASSLAGKGQPQHF
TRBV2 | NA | CASSEGPVSHNSPLHF
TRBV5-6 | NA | CASSPGRGETQYF
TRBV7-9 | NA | CASSPPGTAKNIQYF